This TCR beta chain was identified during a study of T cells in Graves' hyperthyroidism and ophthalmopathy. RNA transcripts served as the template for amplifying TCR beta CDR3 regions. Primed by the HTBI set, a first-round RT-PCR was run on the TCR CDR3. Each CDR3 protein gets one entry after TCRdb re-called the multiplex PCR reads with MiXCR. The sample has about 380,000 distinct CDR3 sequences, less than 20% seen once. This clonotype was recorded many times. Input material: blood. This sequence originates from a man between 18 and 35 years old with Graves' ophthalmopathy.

This CDR3 reads CASSFFHYEQYF. Written as DNA, the CDR3 is TGTGCCAGCAGTTTTTTTCACTACGAGCAGTACTTC. The J gene is TRBJ2-7, the V gene TRBV28; no clear D. The CDR3 is 12 residues long. CDR1 and CDR2 from the germline V gene are MDHEN and SYDVKM. V gave up 3 bases and J gave up 3 bases, with 6 bases separating them.